This T cell receptor beta chain was captured in a study of T cell responses to AZD1222 COVID-19 vaccine. Findings and limits, study-wide: Unmutated variant regions are reportedly targeted by nearly half of spike-specific TCRs.

The data were produced by immunoSEQ multiplex PCR, yet TCRdb's version contains in-frame clones alone and is incomplete. The sample yields 90,000 to 100,000 clones, about 90% seen once. Germline CDR1 is MDHEN and CDR2 is SYDVKM. The CDR3 runs to 12 residues. The V end was cut by 6 bases, the J end by 3 bases, with 9 bases between. About this clone: The antigen is unknown.

This sequence joins TRBV28 and TRBJ2-7, with D hard to call. Here the sequenced sample was peripheral blood, taken 28 days after the second AZD1222 dose. This receptor was taken from an adult who received the AZD1222 COVID-19 vaccine. The DNA for the CDR3 is TGTGCCAGCAGCCAAGCCCACTACGAGCAGTACTTC. The encoded protein is CASSQAHYEQYF.